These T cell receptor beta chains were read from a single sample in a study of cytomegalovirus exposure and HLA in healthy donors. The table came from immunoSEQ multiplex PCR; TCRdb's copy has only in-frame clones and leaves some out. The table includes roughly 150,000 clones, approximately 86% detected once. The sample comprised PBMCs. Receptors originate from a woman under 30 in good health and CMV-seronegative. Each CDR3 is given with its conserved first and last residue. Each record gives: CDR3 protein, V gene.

CDR3 protein: CASSLAGDSNQPQHF
V gene: TRBV5-1

CDR3 protein: CASSQMTGPTDTQYF
V gene: TRBV7-2

CDR3 protein: CSVGIGGFESGELFF
V gene: TRBV29-1

CDR3 protein: CASSSMTGMGTDTQYF
V gene: TRBV5-1

CDR3 protein: CASTTGDPPGELFF
V gene: TRBV4-3

CDR3 protein: CASSQTGTGSTDTQYF
V gene: TRBV4-3

CDR3 protein: CASSSVYRDRVGYGYTF
V gene: TRBV7-8

CDR3 protein: CASSLLGAPDSEAFF
V gene: TRBV27

CDR3 protein: CASIGLAGEQYF
V gene: TRBV2

CDR3 protein: CASSLVVGGVGTEAFF
V gene: TRBV5-1

CDR3 protein: CSVERDGELFF
V gene: TRBV29-1

CDR3 protein: CATSREVSGRFF
V gene: TRBV15

CDR3 protein: CASSQGRGEQYF
V gene: TRBV28

CDR3 protein: CASSYGGGGELFF
V gene: TRBV11-3

CDR3 protein: CSVEVPKGGVNTEAFF
V gene: TRBV29-1

CDR3 protein: CASSEFGGLGGKYEQYF
V gene: TRBV2

CDR3 protein: CAWSRLNPTGQETQYF
V gene: TRBV30

CDR3 protein: CASSRTGLASNNEQFF
V gene: TRBV5-4

CDR3 protein: CASGSTPGTGLVGNQPQHF
V gene: TRBV12-5

CDR3 protein: CASSAGVGYNEQFF
V gene: TRBV13

CDR3 protein: CASSRGIDRTGVNYGYTF
V gene: TRBV18

CDR3 protein: CASSAQRDRNQPQHF
V gene: TRBV2

CDR3 protein: CSVPPGQQNYGYTF
V gene: TRBV29-1

CDR3 protein: CASSIRDRNEQYF
V gene: TRBV19

CDR3 protein: CASSLSHGGNSPLHF
V gene: TRBV27

CDR3 protein: CASSASGGEQYF
V gene: TRBV9

CDR3 protein: CASSPTGGTGRYEQYF
V gene: TRBV7-8

CDR3 protein: CASSYSRFYGELFF
V gene: TRBV6-5

CDR3 protein: CASSPYGQGISTDTQYF
V gene: TRBV27

CDR3 protein: CASYWGQENTEAFF
V gene: TRBV2

CDR3 protein: CASSLAPHRGGGNEQYF
V gene: TRBV5-1

CDR3 protein: CASSSSAGGFYEQYF
V gene: TRBV5-6

CDR3 protein: CASSWGLNTEAFF
V gene: TRBV13

CDR3 protein: CASSEEGGGNTIYF
V gene: TRBV6-1

CDR3 protein: CASSYFAGGLGTQYF
V gene: TRBV6-5

CDR3 protein: CAITGKDTQYF
V gene: TRBV10-3

CDR3 protein: CASGLPQDGLQHF
V gene: TRBV12-5

CDR3 protein: CASSSTGTGANYGYTF
V gene: TRBV5-8

CDR3 protein: CASSFILQGGSTDTQYF
V gene: TRBV5-4

CDR3 protein: CASRLDRHQETQYF
V gene: TRBV2

CDR3 protein: CASSLAHNEKLFF
V gene: TRBV5-1

CDR3 protein: CASSFLLNSSGANVLTF
V gene: TRBV5-6

CDR3 protein: CASGSSGSNTGELFF
V gene: TRBV4-2

CDR3 protein: CASSYEPGQGAGELFF
V gene: TRBV7-9

CDR3 protein: CASSLASGDTDTQYF
V gene: TRBV5-4

CDR3 protein: CASSLQTGTYEQYF
V gene: TRBV5-1

CDR3 protein: CASSQGGGGGQLDTQYF
V gene: TRBV4-3

CDR3 protein: CASSEEPDSGANVLTF
V gene: TRBV6-1